These 18 T cell receptor beta chains share one sample of origin, sequenced in a study of shared clonotypes between healthy human individuals. Using immunoSEQ multiplex PCR, the repertoire was profiled, and TCRdb retains in-frame clones only, with some absent. This repertoire shows millions of clones, around 94% found once; its top ten account for roughly 0.14%. The sample taken for sequencing was naive CD4+ T cells sorted from blood. Described subset: CD45RA+ positively selected. These receptors originate from a man between 18 and 29 years old in good health.

This chain connects TRBV28 to TRBJ1-6; tentative D call: TRBD1 (5 bases). Germline V gene data show CDR1 as MDHEN and CDR2 as SYDVKM. Trimming pared 8 bases from V and 9 bases from J, leaving 20 bases between. The CDR3 extends over 15 amino acids. The CDR3 reads CASFEGRRGSSPLHF. The CDR3 DNA sequence: TGTGCCAGCTTTGAGGGGAGGCGAGGAAGTTCACCCCTCCACTTT.

The chain links TRBV5-1 to TRBJ2-7, with 8 bases fitting TRBD1. Germline CDR1 SGHRS, CDR2 YFSETQ. The CDR3 spans 14 residues. The V and J ends lost 7 bases and 3 bases, in that order; junction bases with no gene match: 9. CDR3 coding DNA: TGCGCCAGCCACGACCCGGGACAGGTCTACGAGCAGTACTTC. Residues: CASHDPGQVYEQYF.

V is TRBV5-1 and J is TRBJ1-6; a weak D match, TRBD1 (5 bases). The V and J ends lost 1 base and 7 bases respectively, with 9 bases between them. The CDR3 sequence is 14 residues long. Germline CDR1 and CDR2: SGHRS and YFSETQ. The CDR3 coding sequence is TGCGCCAGCAGCTTGAGGGGTGAGAATTCACCCCTCCACTTT. It codes for CASSLRGENSPLHF.

V gene TRBV5-6 combines with J gene TRBJ2-2, with D perhaps matching TRBD1 or TRBD2 (5 bases each). Between the trimmed V and J ends, which lost 0 bases and 5 bases, there was a span of 20 bases. The CDR3 is 18 amino acids. From germline, CDR1 is SGHDT and CDR2 YYEEEE. CDR3 coding DNA: TGTGCCAGCAGCTTGGGTCTAGGGGACCCCCGAGGGACCGGGGAGCTGTTTTTT. Residues: CASSLGLGDPRGTGELFF.

The chain has TRBV25-1 and TRBJ2-5; D uncertain. Gene TRBJ2-7 matches the end of the DNA better, so the J call may be wrong. CDR1 and CDR2 from the germline V gene are MGHDK and SYGVNS. The CDR3 extends over 12 amino acids. In nucleotides, the CDR3 is TGTGCCAGCAGTGATACTATGTACGAGCAGTACTTC. Its translation: CASSDTMYEQYF.

The chain has TRBV5-4 and TRBJ1-3; D may be TRBD1 (6 bases). V was shortened by 2 bases and J by 0 bases, with 12 bases between the two germline ends. Germline V gene sequence: CDR1 SGHNT, CDR2 YYREEE (reference sequence). The CDR3 length is 16 residues. In nucleotides, the CDR3 is TGTGCCAGCAGCTTACAGGGTCCCTCCTCTGGAAACACCATATATTTT. This gives the protein CASSLQGPSSGNTIYF.

The rearrangement links TRBV5-1 to TRBJ2-7; TRBD1 might be the D (6 bases). Germline V gene sequence: CDR1 SGHRS, CDR2 YFSETQ. This CDR3 is built from 16 residues. The V end was cut by 3 bases, the J end by 5 bases, with 21 bases between. The CDR3 bases are TGCGCCAGCAGCTCAGATAGACCAGGGGCTTTGAACGAGCAGTACTTC. Amino acid sequence: CASSSDRPGALNEQYF.

The V gene is TRBV4-2, the J gene TRBJ2-1; no firm D call. Per germline, CDR1 LGHNA and CDR2 YNFKEQ. CDR3 length: 13 residues. V lost 3 bases to trimming and J lost 5 bases, with 8 bases between them. The CDR3 bases are TGTGCCAGCAGCCAGAGGTGGGACAATGAGCAGTTCTTC. It specifies CASSQRWDNEQFF.

The gene calls are TRBV29-1 and TRBJ2-5, with TRBD1 matching 9 bases. Trimming took 7 bases from V and 5 from J; bases not matched to a gene: 11. The CDR3 length is 14 residues. Looked up from germline, CDR1 is SQVTM and CDR2 is ANQGSEA. CDR3 sequence reads: CSALGTGRTETQYF. CDR3 sequence (DNA): TGCAGCGCGCTAGGGACAGGGAGAACGGAGACCCAGTACTTC.

The chain is built from TRBV11-3 and TRBJ2-3; 7 bases align to TRBD2. This CDR3 is built from 15 residues. Germline loops: CDR1 SGHNT, CDR2 YENEEA. Trimming took 1 base from V and 5 from J; bases not matched to a gene: 6. The CDR3 bases are TGTGCCAGCAGCTTAGCGGGGGGAGGCGGAGATACGCAGTATTTT. Its translation: CASSLAGGGGDTQYF.

V and J are TRBV18 and TRBJ2-3; D is undetermined. V lost 5 bases, J lost 6 bases, and 12 bases lay in between. CDR1 is KGHSH and CDR2 is LQKENI in the germline V gene. The CDR3 runs 13 residues. CDR3 amino acids: CASSAGAEDTQYF. CDR3 nucleotides: TGTGCCAGCTCAGCTGGCGCAGAGGATACGCAGTATTTT.

The CDR3 sequence: CASSDGAGYTF. As DNA, the CDR3 is TGTGCCAGCAGTGATGGGGCTGGCTACACCTTC. This chain connects TRBV25-1 to TRBJ1-2; D possibly corresponds to TRBD1 (5 bases). Germline CDR1 is MGHDK and CDR2 is SYGVNS. The CDR3 extends over 11 amino acids. Trimming shortened V by 3 bases and J by 7 bases, and 6 bases separated the two germline ends.

DNA of the CDR3: TGCGCCAGCAGCTTAATTCCGGGACAGGGCTACTCTGGGGCCAACGTCCTGACTTTC. Protein: CASSLIPGQGYSGANVLTF. V is TRBV5-1 and J is TRBJ2-6, with TRBD1 matching over 9 bases. With V trimmed by 2 bases and J by 0 bases, 9 bases remained unmatched. Germline V CDR1 and CDR2: SGHRS, YFSETQ. The CDR3 totals 19 residues.

The CDR3: CASSQLAQVNTEAFF. CDR3 bases: TGCGCCAGCAGCCAACTGGCACAGGTGAACACTGAAGCTTTCTTT. The chain joins TRBV4-3 to TRBJ1-1, with D possibly being TRBD1 (5 bases). V was clipped by 2 bases and J by 0 bases, with 10 bases between them. The CDR3 contains 15 residues. CDR1 and CDR2 from the germline V gene are LGHNA and YSLEER.

This chain connects TRBV7-2 to TRBJ2-1; D gene ambiguous. The germline V gene has CDR1 SGHTA and CDR2 FQGNSA. Trimming cost V 8 bases and J 8 bases, with 13 bases left between them. CDR3 length: 12 amino acids. The CDR3 sequence: CASAMYNDEQFF. In DNA, the CDR3 is TGTGCCAGCGCGATGTACAATGATGAGCAGTTCTTC.

As to this clone: Other DNA sequences in the same sample also yield this CDR3. The genes are TRBV5-1 and TRBJ2-7; D possibly uses TRBD1 or TRBD2 (5 bases each). V lost 2 bases and J lost 0, with 12 bases in between. This CDR3 contains 15 residues. CDR1 SGHRS and CDR2 YFSETQ come from the germline V gene. The CDR3 region is CASSLDSGSSYEQYF. The CDR3 coding sequence is TGCGCCAGCAGCTTAGACAGTGGGAGCTCCTACGAGCAGTACTTC.

J is TRBJ2-1 and V is TRBV12-5, with 8 bases fitting TRBD2. CDR1 and CDR2 from the germline V gene are LGHNT and FRNRAP. Trimming at V came to 2 bases and at J to 4 bases, leaving 4 bases not matched to a gene. This CDR3 is built from 15 residues. The CDR3 reads CASGLKAGEYNEQFF. CDR3 bases: TGTGCTAGTGGTTTGAAAGCGGGAGAGTACAATGAGCAGTTCTTC.

J is TRBJ2-3 and V is TRBV9; 7 bases fit TRBD2. Germline CDR1 SGDLS, CDR2 YYNGEE. CDR3 length equals 15 residues. The ends lost 1 base at V and 5 bases at J; junction bases unmatched: 7. The CDR3 spells CASSVTAGALDTQYF. CDR3 nucleotides: TGTGCCAGCAGCGTAACGGCGGGAGCATTAGATACGCAGTATTTT. The whole variable domain, remainder taken from reference TRBV9 and TRBJ2-3, is DSGVTQTPKHLITATGQRVTLRCSPRSGDLSVYWYQQSLDQGLQFLIQYYNGEERAKGNILERFSAQQFPDLHSELNLSSLELGDSALYFCASSVTAGALDTQYFGPGTRLTVL.